This T cell receptor beta chain was recovered during a study of blood T cell repertoires in COVID-19. Turning to the study itself: Sample material is recorded as cDNA or gDNA derived from T cells, B-cell-depleted T cells, or PBMCs.

Using immunoSEQ multiplex PCR, the repertoire was profiled, and TCRdb retains in-frame clones only, with some absent. The table shows 310,000 or so clones, with about nine tenths occurring only once. Germline CDR1 and CDR2: MDHEN and SYDVKM. This CDR3 has 16 residues. The V end lost 2 bases, the J end lost 3 bases, and 14 bases lay between the germline ends. This chain uses TRBV28 with TRBJ1-5; weak D call: TRBD1 (6 bases). This TCR was recovered from a woman between 18 and 29 years old who had recovered from COVID-19. Sequencing was performed on PBMCs or T cells enriched from blood (not recorded which). CDR3 bases: TGTGCCAGCAGTTTAGGGGGGGCTTGGGACAATCAGCCCCAGCATTTT. The encoded protein is CASSLGGAWDNQPQHF.